Sequencing of this T cell receptor beta chain was carried out in a study of blood T cell repertoires in COVID-19. This CDR3 contains 10 residues. V was clipped by 4 bases and J by 7 bases, with 7 bases between them. CDR1 is DFQATT and CDR2 is SNEGSKA in the germline V gene (reference sequence). Per the original methods: Reference gene primers were amplified, and this amplification served to estimate nucleated cell counts. Profiled with immunoSEQ multiplex PCR; TCRdb holds only in-frame clones, not every one. V and J calls plus clone size are reproduced from that table; the DNA served to infer D and trimming. The sample has under 300,000 clones; 85% to 90% are singletons. Living in 24 US areas, the participants were between roughly 18 and 90 years of age.

The chain joins TRBV20-1 to TRBJ1-2; a possible D gene is TRBD1 (5 bases). The sequencing sample was made of PBMCs or T cells enriched from blood (not recorded which). The sequence was collected from a woman between 55 and 75 years old who had recovered from COVID-19. The CDR3: CSATGGGYTF. For the CDR3, the DNA is TGCAGTGCTACCGGGGGTGGCTACACCTTC.